The next 32 T cell receptor beta chains were all read from a single sample in a study of cytomegalovirus exposure and HLA in healthy donors. It was with 60 Vbeta and 13 Jbeta primers that the PCR ran. Generated by immunoSEQ multiplex PCR, the TCRdb table keeps only in-frame clones and is missing some. The sample has 100,000 to 120,000 clones, 70% to 80% seen once; the top ten hold 5% to 5.5%. The sequenced sample was PBMCs. The source is a young woman in good health and CMV-seropositive.

The rearrangement joins TRBV30 to TRBJ1-1, with D possibly TRBD1 on 5 matching bases. This CDR3 comprises 10 residues. From germline, CDR1 is GTSNPN and CDR2 SVGIG (reference sequence). Between the trimmed V and J ends, which lost 5 bases and 7 bases, there was a span of 8 bases. Here the CDR3 DNA reads TGTGCCTGGGCTGACAGTGAAGCTTTCTTT. Amino acid sequence: CAWADSEAFF.

This CDR3 reads CASSTRSGLAGYEQYF. The CDR3 DNA reads as TGTGCCAGCAGCACTCGAAGCGGACTAGCGGGGTACGAGCAGTACTTC. The genes are TRBV11-2 and TRBJ2-7; 12 positions agree with TRBD2. J was trimmed by 4 bases and V by 5 bases; bases with no gene match: 9. This CDR3 has 16 residues. CDR1 and CDR2 from the germline V gene are SGHAT and FQNNGV.

Only a few counts were recorded for this clone. The V call is TRBV2, the J call TRBJ1-5, with D uncertain. Trimming removed 5 bases from V and 7 bases from J, with 15 bases in between. The germline V gene has CDR1 SNHLY and CDR2 FYNNEI. The CDR3 extends over 14 amino acids. The CDR3 region has the DNA TGTGCCAGCAGTTCGGGAGGGAGCCCACAGCCCCAGCATTTT. Amino acids: CASSSGGSPQPQHF. Complete variable domain (other parts from reference TRBV2 and TRBJ1-5): EPEVTQTPSHQVTQMGQEVILRCVPISNHLYFYWYRQILGQKVEFLVSFYNNEISEKSEIFDDQFSVERPDGSNFTLKIRSTKLEDSAMYFCASSSGGSPQPQHFGDGTRLSIL.

The CDR3 spells CAAVGAGQGTYEQYF. CDR3 coding DNA: TGTGCCGCCGTAGGTGCGGGACAGGGAACCTACGAGCAGTACTTC. This chain uses TRBV2 with TRBJ2-7, with 9 bases that match TRBD1. The germline gives CDR1 SNHLY, CDR2 FYNNEI. The V and J ends lost 11 bases and 2 bases, in that order; junction bases with no gene match: 13. The CDR3 has 15 residues.

V is TRBV30 and J is TRBJ1-1; the D is unclear. CDR1 is GTSNPN, CDR2 SVGIG, per germline (reference sequence). This CDR3 spans 13 amino acids. V shed 1 base and J shed 0 bases, with 6 bases lying between them. CDR3 in amino acids: CAWSATVNTEAFF. The CDR3 region has the DNA TGTGCCTGGAGTGCCACAGTGAACACTGAAGCTTTCTTT.

V usage is TRBV25-1 and J usage is TRBJ2-7; the match to TRBD1 covers 8 bases. Germline CDR1 reads MGHDK; CDR2 reads SYGVNS. The CDR3 loop spans 14 amino acids. Trimming at V came to 8 bases and at J to 2 bases, leaving 8 bases not matched to a gene. The CDR3 DNA is TGTGCCAGCGTCCCGAAACAGGGGGCCTACGAGCAGTACTTC. Amino acids: CASVPKQGAYEQYF.

About this clone: Since the CDR3 does not end with the conserved phenylalanine or tryptophan, this likely comes from a read error. The gene calls are TRBV9 and TRBJ2-7, with 9 bases identical to TRBD2. Germline V gives CDR1 SGDLS, CDR2 YYNGEE. V was clipped by 3 bases and J by 3 bases; unmatched bases: 7. CDR3 length: 15 amino acids. The CDR3 coding sequence is TGTGCCAGCAGCGCGCTGCATAGCGGGAGCTACGAGCAGTACCTC. This sequence encodes CASSALHSGSYEQYL.

V and J are TRBV30 and TRBJ2-4; tentatively, D is TRBD2 (6 bases). Germline V gives CDR1 GTSNPN, CDR2 SVGIG (reference sequence). The CDR3 has 12 residues. With 5 bases removed from V and 5 bases from J, the gap between germline ends came to 10 bases. The CDR3 here is CAWVTGENIQYF. CDR3 nucleotide sequence: TGTGCCTGGGTTACGGGGGAAAACATTCAGTACTTC.

CDR3 residues: CASSAQGGNYEQYF. In DNA, the CDR3 is TGTGCCAGCAGCGCCCAGGGGGGAAACTACGAGCAGTACTTC. The chain uses TRBV7-9 and TRBJ2-7; D might be TRBD1 (7 bases). V shed 5 bases and J shed 3 bases, with 14 bases lying between them. The germline V gene encodes CDR1 SEHNR and CDR2 FQNEAQ (reference sequence). This CDR3 has 14 residues.

In this sample, this clone turned up a few times. J is TRBJ1-1 and V is TRBV19, with D uncertain. Germline loops: CDR1 LNHDA, CDR2 SQIVND (reference sequence). Trimming shortened V by 7 bases and J by 1 base, and 10 bases separated the two germline ends. CDR3 length: 13 amino acids. The CDR3 bases are TGTGCCAGTAATGAGCGGCCGAACACTGAAGCTTTCTTT. It yields the protein CASNERPNTEAFF. The entire variable domain, with the rest obtained from reference TRBV19 and TRBJ1-1, is as follows: DGGITQSPKYLFRKEGQNVTLSCEQNLNHDAMYWYRQDPGQGLRLIYYSQIVNDFQKGDIAEGYSVSREKKESFPLTVTSAQKNPTAFYLCASNERPNTEAFFGQGTRLTVV.

The chain couples TRBV10-3 to TRBJ1-1; D gene uncertain. V gave up 4 bases and J gave up 0 bases, with 6 bases separating them. The CDR3 runs to 13 residues. CDR1 and CDR2 from the germline V gene are ENHRY and SYGVKD. DNA for the CDR3: TGTGCCATCAGTGGGGAGATGAACACTGAAGCTTTCTTT. Amino acid sequence: CAISGEMNTEAFF.

The rearrangement joins TRBV5-1 to TRBJ2-5; 8 nucleotides line up with TRBD1. V lost 4 bases and J lost 3; bases outside the gene matches: 5. The CDR3 covers 14 residues. The germline CDR1 and CDR2 sequences are SGHRS and YFSETQ. The CDR3 reads CASSPGTGEETQYF. DNA of the CDR3: TGCGCCAGCAGCCCCGGGACAGGTGAAGAGACCCAGTACTTC.

The CDR3 protein is CASTSPRRVNTEAFF. The DNA for the CDR3 is TGTGCCAGCACCTCCCCCCGCAGGGTGAACACTGAAGCTTTCTTT. This chain joins TRBV13 and TRBJ1-1; D is perhaps TRBD1 (5 bases). There are 15 residues in the CDR3. V shed 7 bases and J shed 0 bases, with 15 bases lying between them. Germline assignment: CDR1 PRHDT and CDR2 FYEKMQ (reference sequence).

The V gene is TRBV7-9, the J gene TRBJ2-5, with 8 bases aligning to TRBD2. The V gene end was trimmed by 3 bases and the J gene end by 5 bases; junction bases not matched to a gene: 8. CDR3 length: 15 amino acids. CDR1 is SEHNR, CDR2 FQNEAQ, per germline (reference sequence). CDR3 sequence (DNA): TGTGCCAGCAGCTTTTGGCGGGGGGTGGAGGAGACCCAGTACTTC. It translates to CASSFWRGVEETQYF.

This clone turned up a few times. The chain has TRBV10-3 and TRBJ1-1; TRBD1 matches 8 bases. Germline V lookup: CDR1 ENHRY, CDR2 SYGVKD. CDR3 length equals 13 residues. The V segment lost 10 bases and the J segment 4 bases; nucleotides outside the gene matches: 8. The CDR3 is CASSPTGGTEAFF. CDR3 DNA: TGTGCCAGCTCTCCAACAGGGGGCACTGAAGCTTTCTTT.

The V gene is TRBV5-6, the J gene TRBJ2-7, with D perhaps TRBD1 (6 bases). Between the trimmed V and J ends, which lost 4 bases and 2 bases, there was a span of 25 bases. CDR3 length: 18 residues. CDR1 is SGHDT, CDR2 YYEEEE, per germline. The CDR3 DNA sequence: TGTGCCAGCAGCCCGTACACCGCCCTTTGGGGGCATGCCTACGAGCAGTACTTC. It yields the protein CASSPYTALWGHAYEQYF.

This sequence joins TRBV5-4 and TRBJ2-7, with 9 bases lining up with TRBD2. This CDR3 is 15 amino acids long. V shed 0 bases and J 2 bases; nucleotides not matched to a gene: 3. Per the germline V gene, CDR1 is SGHNT and CDR2 is YYREEE (reference sequence). CDR3: CASSLGLAVTYEQYF. As DNA, the CDR3 is TGTGCCAGCAGCTTGGGACTAGCGGTGACCTACGAGCAGTACTTC.

This clone was detected a few times. This chain joins TRBV7-8 and TRBJ2-3; 8 bases map to TRBD2. V lost 6 bases, J lost 3 bases, and 8 bases stayed unmatched. The CDR3 sequence is 15 residues long. Germline V gene data show CDR1 as SGHVS and CDR2 as FQNEAQ. The CDR3 reads CASSSTGTRTDTQYF. The CDR3 DNA reads TGTGCCAGCAGTTCAACAGGGACTAGAACAGATACGCAGTATTTT.

This chain links TRBV28 with TRBJ1-1; D may be TRBD1 (5 bases). Trimming shortened V by 10 bases and J by 10 bases, and 19 bases separated the two germline ends. The CDR3 covers 12 residues. CDR1 is MDHEN, CDR2 SYDVKM, per germline. The CDR3 region is CATIQGQGTAFF. The CDR3 nucleotides read TGTGCCACAATACAAGGGCAGGGAACAGCTTTCTTT.

The chain has TRBV2 and TRBJ1-1; D is unresolved. Germline V gives CDR1 SNHLY, CDR2 FYNNEI. The CDR3 length is 17 residues. Trimming shortened V by 6 bases and J by 4 bases, and 24 bases separated the two germline ends. The CDR3 here is CASRGRAGLFLSTEAFF. Here the CDR3 DNA reads TGTGCCAGCAGGGGAAGGGCGGGGTTGTTTTTGAGCACTGAAGCTTTCTTT.

This clone is a singleton in its sample. V usage is TRBV6-6 and J usage is TRBJ2-6, with 9 nucleotides matching TRBD1. Trimming at V came to 6 bases and at J to 1 base, leaving 1 base not matched to a gene. This CDR3 comprises 15 residues. Germline V lookup: CDR1 MNHNY, CDR2 SVGAGI (reference sequence). CDR3 bases: TGTGCCAGCAGCGGACAGGGGTCTGGGGCCAACGTCCTGACTTTC. This codes for CASSGQGSGANVLTF.

Only one count was recorded for this clone. The chain employs TRBV7-9 and TRBJ1-1; weak D call: TRBD1 (5 bases). The CDR3 is 13 residues long. With 5 bases removed from V and 10 bases from J, the gap between germline ends came to 17 bases. CDR1 and CDR2 from the germline V gene are SEHNR and FQNEAQ (reference sequence). Here the CDR3 DNA reads TGTGCCAGCAGCAACCAGGGCTCCGATCGAGCTTTCTTT. This translates into CASSNQGSDRAFF.

V is TRBV4-1 and J is TRBJ1-3, with TRBD1 matching 7 bases. The CDR3 is made up of 16 amino acids. V gave up 3 bases and J gave up 0 bases; unmatched junction bases: 5. The germline gives CDR1 MGHRA, CDR2 YSYEKL. Here the CDR3 reads CASSQVTGVSGNTIYF. CDR3 coding DNA: TGCGCCAGCAGCCAGGTTACAGGGGTCTCTGGAAACACCATATATTTT.

This chain connects TRBV9 to TRBJ1-2; possible D gene TRBD1, 6 bases. V was trimmed by 0 bases and J by 4 bases, leaving 16 bases between them. CDR1 SGDLS and CDR2 YYNGEE come from the germline V gene. The length of the CDR3 is 16 residues. CDR3 DNA: TGTGCCAGCAGCGTAGGAGGGGGGGCCAACTTCTATGGCTACACCTTC. Amino acid sequence: CASSVGGGANFYGYTF.

The chain links TRBV7-3 to TRBJ2-5, with 8 bases that match TRBD2. This CDR3 contains 13 residues. In germline, CDR1 is SGHTA, CDR2 FQGTGA. The trim removed 2 bases at V and 6 bases at J, leaving 2 bases unmatched. CDR3 protein: CASSLRGGQTQYF. In nucleotides, the CDR3 is TGTGCCAGCAGCTTACGGGGGGGACAGACCCAGTACTTC.

The chain employs TRBV5-1 and TRBJ1-1; D may be TRBD1 (5 bases). Germline V gene sequence: CDR1 SGHRS, CDR2 YFSETQ. The V end lost 4 bases, the J end lost 3 bases, and 13 bases lay between the germline ends. This CDR3 comprises 14 residues. DNA for the CDR3: TGCGCCAGCAGCACAGCCAGGGAGGACACTGAAGCTTTCTTT. Its translation: CASSTAREDTEAFF.

The CDR3 loop is CASSLDRVTYEQYF. CDR3 DNA sequence: TGTGCCAGCAGCTTAGACCGGGTTACCTACGAGCAGTACTTC. The J gene is TRBJ2-7, the V gene TRBV11-2; D ambiguous. The germline gives CDR1 SGHAT, CDR2 FQNNGV. Trimming left V 0 bases short and J 2 bases short, with 8 bases between. The CDR3 consists of 14 residues.

This clone was counted a few times. The chain is built from TRBV30 and TRBJ1-2; 7 nucleotides line up with TRBD1. Germline CDR1 is GTSNPN and CDR2 is SVGIG (reference sequence). V shed 5 bases and J 4 bases; nucleotides not matched to a gene: 1. CDR3 length equals 11 residues. This CDR3 reads CAWDRVYGYTF. The CDR3 coding sequence is TGTGCCTGGGACAGGGTCTATGGCTACACCTTC.

The rearrangement links TRBV11-2 to TRBJ1-4; the D gene is possibly TRBD1 (5 bases). Germline V gene data show CDR1 as SGHAT and CDR2 as FQNNGV. V lost 2 bases to trimming and J lost 0 bases, with 7 bases between them. CDR3 length: 15 amino acids. This CDR3 reads CASSLLGATNEKLFF. CDR3 in DNA: TGTGCCAGCAGCTTATTAGGGGCAACTAATGAAAAACTGTTTTTT.

This clone was observed once. The V gene is TRBV9, the J gene TRBJ2-5, with D unclear. CDR1 is SGDLS, CDR2 YYNGEE, per germline. V lost 0 bases and J 4 bases, leaving 10 bases between the germline ends. The CDR3 has 14 residues. CDR3 amino acids: CASSVDLEPETQYF. The CDR3 nucleotides are TGTGCCAGCAGCGTAGATCTAGAGCCAGAGACCCAGTACTTC.

V gene TRBV5-6 combines with J gene TRBJ2-2, with TRBD1 matching 7 bases. CDR1 SGHDT and CDR2 YYEEEE come from the germline V gene. With V trimmed by 4 bases and J by 0 bases, 0 bases remained unmatched. The CDR3 is 14 residues long. The CDR3 DNA sequence: TGTGCCAGCAGCGGGACAGCGAACACCGGGGAGCTGTTTTTT. Residues: CASSGTANTGELFF. The entire variable domain, with the rest obtained from reference TRBV5-6 and TRBJ2-2, is as follows: DAGVTQSPTHLIKTRGQQVTLRCSPKSGHDTVSWYQQALGQGPQFIFQYYEEEERQRGNFPDRFSGHQFPNYSSELNVNALLLGDSALYLCASSGTANTGELFFGEGSRLTVL.

This clone has a single count. J is TRBJ2-1 and V is TRBV14; D ambiguous. The CDR3 is 14 residues long. V shed 2 bases and J shed 2 bases, with 7 bases lying between them. In germline, CDR1 is SGHDN, CDR2 FVKESK. This CDR3 reads CASSQTVPYNEQFF. CDR3 coding DNA: TGTGCCAGCAGCCAAACAGTTCCCTACAATGAGCAGTTCTTC. Using reference TRBV14 and TRBJ2-1 for the parts outside the CDR3, the full variable domain is EAGVTQFPSHSVIEKGQTVTLRCDPISGHDNLYWYRRVMGKEIKFLLHFVKESKQDESGMPNNRFLAERTGGTYSTLKVQPAELEDSGVYFCASSQTVPYNEQFFGPGTRLTVL.